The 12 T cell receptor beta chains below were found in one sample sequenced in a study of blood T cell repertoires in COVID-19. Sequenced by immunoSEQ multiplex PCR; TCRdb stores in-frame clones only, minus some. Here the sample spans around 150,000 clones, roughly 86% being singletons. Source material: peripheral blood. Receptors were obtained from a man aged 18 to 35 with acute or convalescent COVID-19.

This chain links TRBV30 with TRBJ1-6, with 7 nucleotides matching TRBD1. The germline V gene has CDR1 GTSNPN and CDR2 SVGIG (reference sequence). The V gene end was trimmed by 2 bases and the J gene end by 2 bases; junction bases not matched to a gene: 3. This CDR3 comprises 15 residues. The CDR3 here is CAWSPGTAYNSPLHF. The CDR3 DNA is TGTGCCTGGAGTCCCGGGACAGCCTATAATTCACCCCTCCACTTT.

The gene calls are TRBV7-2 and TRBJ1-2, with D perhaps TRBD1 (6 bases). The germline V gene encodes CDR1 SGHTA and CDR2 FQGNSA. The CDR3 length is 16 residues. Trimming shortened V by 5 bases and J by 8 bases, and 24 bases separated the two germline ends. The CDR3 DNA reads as TGTGCCAGCAGCCCAACGGGACAAAGCATGGCCTGGGGCTACACCTTC. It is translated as CASSPTGQSMAWGYTF.

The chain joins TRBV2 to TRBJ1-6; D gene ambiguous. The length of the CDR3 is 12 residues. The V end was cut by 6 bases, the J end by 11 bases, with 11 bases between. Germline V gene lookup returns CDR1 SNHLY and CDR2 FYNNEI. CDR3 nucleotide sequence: TGTGCCAGCAGGCTGGAGGGTCCACCCCTCCACTTT. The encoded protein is CASRLEGPPLHF.

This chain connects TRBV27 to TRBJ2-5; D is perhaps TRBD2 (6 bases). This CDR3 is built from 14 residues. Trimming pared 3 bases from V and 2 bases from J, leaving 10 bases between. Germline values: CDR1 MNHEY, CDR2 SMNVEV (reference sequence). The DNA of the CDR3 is TGTGCCAGCAGTTTTTTTGGGGGGCAAGAGACCCAGTACTTC. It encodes CASSFFGGQETQYF.

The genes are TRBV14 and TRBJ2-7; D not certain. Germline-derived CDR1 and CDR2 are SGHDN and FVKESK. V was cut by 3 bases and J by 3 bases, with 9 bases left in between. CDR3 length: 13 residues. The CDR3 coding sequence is TGTGCCAGCAGCCAGGAGACCCGCTACGAGCAGTACTTC. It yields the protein CASSQETRYEQYF. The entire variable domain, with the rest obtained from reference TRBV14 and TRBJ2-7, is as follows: EAGVTQFPSHSVIEKGQTVTLRCDPISGHDNLYWYRRVMGKEIKFLLHFVKESKQDESGMPNNRFLAERTGGTYSTLKVQPAELEDSGVYFCASSQETRYEQYFGPGTRLTVT.

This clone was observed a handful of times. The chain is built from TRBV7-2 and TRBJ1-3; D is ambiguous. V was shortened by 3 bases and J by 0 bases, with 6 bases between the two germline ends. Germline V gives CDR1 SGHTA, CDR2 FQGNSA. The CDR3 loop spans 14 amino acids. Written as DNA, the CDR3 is TGTGCCAGCAGCTTCGAGTACTCTGGAAACACCATATATTTT. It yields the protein CASSFEYSGNTIYF.

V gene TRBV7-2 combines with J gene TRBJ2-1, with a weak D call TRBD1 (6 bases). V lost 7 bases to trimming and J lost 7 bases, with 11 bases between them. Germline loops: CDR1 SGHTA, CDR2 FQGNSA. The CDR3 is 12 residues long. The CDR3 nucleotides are TGTGCCAGCACCCTGACAGGTAATGAGCAGTTCTTC. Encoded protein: CASTLTGNEQFF.

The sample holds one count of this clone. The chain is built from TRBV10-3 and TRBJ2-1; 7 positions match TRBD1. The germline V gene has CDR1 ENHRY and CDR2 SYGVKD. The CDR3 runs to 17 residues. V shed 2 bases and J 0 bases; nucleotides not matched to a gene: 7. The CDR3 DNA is TGTGCCATCAGTGAGGAGGAGACAGGGATCTCCTACAATGAGCAGTTCTTC. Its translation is CAISEEETGISYNEQFF.

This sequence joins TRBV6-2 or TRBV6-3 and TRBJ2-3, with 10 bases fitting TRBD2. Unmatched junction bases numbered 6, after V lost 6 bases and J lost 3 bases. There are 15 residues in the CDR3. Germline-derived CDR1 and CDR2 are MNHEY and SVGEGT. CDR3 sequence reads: CASSGLAAGTDTQYF. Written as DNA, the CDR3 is TGTGCCAGCAGCGGACTAGCGGCCGGGACAGATACGCAGTATTTT.

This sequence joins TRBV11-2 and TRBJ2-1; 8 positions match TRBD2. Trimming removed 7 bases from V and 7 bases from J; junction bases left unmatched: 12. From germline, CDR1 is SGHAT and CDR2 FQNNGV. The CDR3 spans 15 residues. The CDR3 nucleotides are TGTGCCAGCAAAATACGGGGGGGCCTCGAGAATGAGCAGTTCTTC. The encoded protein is CASKIRGGLENEQFF.

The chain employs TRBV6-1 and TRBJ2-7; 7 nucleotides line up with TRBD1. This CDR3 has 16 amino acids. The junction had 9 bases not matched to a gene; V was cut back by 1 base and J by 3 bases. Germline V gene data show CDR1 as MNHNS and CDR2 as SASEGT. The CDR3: CASSEGPLRDSYEQYF. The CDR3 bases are TGTGCCAGCAGTGAAGGTCCTCTCCGGGACAGCTACGAGCAGTACTTC.

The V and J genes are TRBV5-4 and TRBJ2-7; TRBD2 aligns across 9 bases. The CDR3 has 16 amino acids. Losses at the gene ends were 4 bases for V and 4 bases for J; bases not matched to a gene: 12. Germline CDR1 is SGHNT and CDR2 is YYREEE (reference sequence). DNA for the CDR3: TGTGCCAGCAGCCCTAGGGGCGGGGGGGCCCGTTACGAGCAGTACTTC. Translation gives CASSPRGGGARYEQYF.